This T cell receptor beta chain was documented in a study of PD-1 blockade in classical Hodgkin lymphoma. CDR1 and CDR2 from the germline V gene are SNHLY and FYNNEI. V dropped 6 bases and J dropped 9 bases, with 11 bases sitting between them. The CDR3 contains 11 residues. Concerning this clone itself: Its specificity is unknown.

Study-level results: What drove the repertoire differences, possibly disease activity or prior therapy, has not been defined. CD4+ but not CD8+ TCR diversity rose significantly by C4D1. Before treatment, TCR diversity in newly diagnosed patients was reportedly lower than in healthy donors.

The patients all showed relapse after autologous stem cell transplantation, while their brentuximab vedotin exposure varied. Assay used: immunoSEQ multiplex PCR; TCRdb lists only in-frame clones, some missing. This sample carries 95,000 to 100,000 clones, around 89% of them seen once, and the ten largest clones take 5.5% to 8.5%. The receptor was derived from a human donor with classical Hodgkin lymphoma. This chain joins TRBV2 and TRBJ2-5; a weak D match, TRBD2 (6 bases). This specimen was peripheral blood mononuclear cells (PBMCs), taken before the second cycle of nivolumab. The CDR3 DNA reads TGTGCCAGCAGGGCAACGGGGGCCCAGTACTTC. Its protein product is CASRATGAQYF.